The clone carrying this TCR beta chain was observed a single time. Data came from immunoSEQ multiplex PCR; TCRdb stores just in-frame clones and leaves some out. The sample shows about 710,000 clones, approximately 72% of them seen only once. This sample is drawn from a study of shared clonotypes between healthy human individuals. CDR3 length equals 16 residues. CDR1 and CDR2 (germline): LGHNT, FRNRAP. Unmatched junction bases numbered 11, after V lost 4 bases and J lost 7 bases. The sequencing sample was made of memory CD4+ T cells sorted from blood. As for subset: CD45RA-negative fraction. The sequence was collected from a woman aged 25 to 39 in good health. The V gene is TRBV12-5, the J gene TRBJ2-1; the match to TRBD1 covers 9 bases. DNA for the CDR3: TGTGCTAGTGGTTACCTACAGGGGGCAGGGTCAAATGAGCAGTTCTTC. Amino acids: CASGYLQGAGSNEQFF.